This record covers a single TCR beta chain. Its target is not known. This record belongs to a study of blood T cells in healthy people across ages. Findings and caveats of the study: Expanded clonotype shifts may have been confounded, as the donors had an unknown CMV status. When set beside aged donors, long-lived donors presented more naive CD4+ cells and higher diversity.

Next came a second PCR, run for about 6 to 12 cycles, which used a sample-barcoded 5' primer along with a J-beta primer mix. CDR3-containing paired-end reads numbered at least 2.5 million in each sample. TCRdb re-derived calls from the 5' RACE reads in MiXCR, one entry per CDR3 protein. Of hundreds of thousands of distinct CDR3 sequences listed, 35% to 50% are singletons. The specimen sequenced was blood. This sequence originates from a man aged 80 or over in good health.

In DNA form, the CDR3 reads TGTGCCAGCAGCAACAGGGAGGGATTATCCGACGAGCAGTACTTC. Its translation is CASSNREGLSDEQYF. The rearrangement links TRBV9 to TRBJ2-7; weak D call: TRBD2 (7 bases). The CDR3 is made up of 15 amino acids. With 4 bases removed from V and 5 bases from J, the gap between germline ends came to 19 bases. Germline V gives CDR1 SGDLS, CDR2 YYNGEE.